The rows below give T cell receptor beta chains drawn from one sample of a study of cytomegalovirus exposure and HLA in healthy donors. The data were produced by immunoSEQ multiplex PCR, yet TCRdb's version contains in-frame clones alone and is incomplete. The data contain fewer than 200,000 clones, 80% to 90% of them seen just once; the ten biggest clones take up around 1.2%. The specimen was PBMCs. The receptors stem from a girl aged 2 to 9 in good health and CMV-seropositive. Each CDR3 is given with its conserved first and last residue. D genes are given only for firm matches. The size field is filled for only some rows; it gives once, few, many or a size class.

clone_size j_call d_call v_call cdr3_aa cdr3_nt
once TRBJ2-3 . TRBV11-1 CASSLEGVTDTQYF TGTGCCAGCAGCTTAGAGGGGGTCACAGATACGCAGTATTTT
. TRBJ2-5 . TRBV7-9 CASSFSGQETQYF TGTGCCAGCAGCTTTTCGGGCCAAGAGACCCAGTACTTC
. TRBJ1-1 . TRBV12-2 CASRSSLGDMCFF TGTGCAAGTCGCTCCTCCCTGGGGGACATGTGTTTCTTT
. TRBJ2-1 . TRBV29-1 CSVEEGGAVSYNEQFF TGCAGCGTTGAAGAGGGGGGAGCCGTCTCCTACAATGAGCAGTTCTTC
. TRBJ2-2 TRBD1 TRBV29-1 CSAQGANTGELFF TGCAGCGCACAGGGGGCAAACACCGGGGAGCTGTTTTTT
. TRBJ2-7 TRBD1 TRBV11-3 CASSATGGSYYEQYF TGTGCCAGCAGCGCGACAGGGGGCTCGTACTACGAGCAGTACTTC
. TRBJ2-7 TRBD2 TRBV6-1 CASSEAPSGGALSYEQYF TGTGCCAGCAGTGAAGCGCCTAGCGGGGGGGCCCTCTCCTACGAGCAGTACTTC
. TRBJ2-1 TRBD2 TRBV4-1 CASSHLGLAGAVEQFF TGCGCCAGCAGCCACTTGGGACTAGCGGGAGCAGTTGAGCAGTTCTTC
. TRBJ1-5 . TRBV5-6 CASSLGGVGNQPQHF TGTGCCAGCAGCCTGGGGGGCGTCGGCAATCAGCCCCAGCATTTT
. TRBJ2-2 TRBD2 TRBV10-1 CASSVGTSGIFGELFF TGCGCCAGCAGTGTGGGCACTAGCGGGATTTTCGGGGAGCTGTTTTTT
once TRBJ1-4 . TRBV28 CASSPRGELFF TGTGCCAGCAGCCCCCGCGGTGAACTGTTTTTT
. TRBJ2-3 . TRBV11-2 CASSLAGTDTQYF TGTGCCAGCAGCTTAGCAGGCACAGATACGCAGTATTTT
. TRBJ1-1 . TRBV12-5 CASGASGAGNTEAFF TGTGCTAGTGGTGCGTCAGGGGCTGGGAACACTGAAGCTTTCTTT
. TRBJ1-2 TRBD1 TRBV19 CASTLDRVEGYTF TGTGCCAGTACCCTAGACAGGGTAGAGGGCTACACCTTC
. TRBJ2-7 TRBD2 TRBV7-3 CASSARLAGIDEQYF TGTGCCAGCAGCGCCCGACTAGCGGGAATCGACGAGCAGTACTTC
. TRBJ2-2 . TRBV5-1 CASSYEPIAGELFF TGCGCCAGCAGCTACGAGCCTATAGCCGGGGAGCTGTTTTTT
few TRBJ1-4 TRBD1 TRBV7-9 CASSIGTAHEKLFF TGTGCCAGCAGCATCGGGACAGCGCATGAAAAACTGTTTTTT
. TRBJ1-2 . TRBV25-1 CASSGGVGGYTF TGTGCCAGCAGTGGGGGAGTAGGTGGCTACACCTTC
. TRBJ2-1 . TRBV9 CASSPRQVFDEQFF TGTGCCAGCAGCCCCAGACAGGTTTTCGATGAGCAGTTCTTC
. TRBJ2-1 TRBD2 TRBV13 CASSPGLAGVNEQFF TGTGCCAGCAGCCCCGGACTAGCGGGAGTTAATGAGCAGTTCTTC
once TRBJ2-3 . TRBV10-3 CAIRDSVKDTQYF TGTGCCATCAGGGATAGCGTTAAAGATACGCAGTATTTT
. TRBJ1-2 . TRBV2 CASSGAGVGYGYTF TGTGCCAGCAGTGGTGCAGGGGTAGGCTATGGCTACACCTTC
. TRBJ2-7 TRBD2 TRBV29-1 CSVEVMVGGITYEQYF TGCAGCGTTGAAGTAATGGTGGGGGGGATTACCTACGAGCAGTACTTC
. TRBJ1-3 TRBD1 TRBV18 CASSPIGWGQINSGNTIYF TGTGCCAGCTCACCAATTGGCTGGGGACAGATTAACTCTGGAAACACCATATATTTT
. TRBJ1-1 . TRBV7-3 CASSSSPLNTEAFF TGTGCCAGCAGCTCCTCCCCCCTGAACACTGAAGCTTTCTTT
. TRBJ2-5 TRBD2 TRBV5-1 CASSIGGTSEETQYF TGCGCCAGCAGCATTGGGGGGACTAGCGAAGAGACCCAGTACTTC
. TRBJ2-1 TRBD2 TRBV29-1 CSVGTSGSGEQFF TGCAGCGTAGGGACTAGCGGGTCTGGTGAGCAGTTCTTC
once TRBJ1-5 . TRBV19 CASSRGTGNQPQHF TGTGCCAGTAGTCGGGGGACGGGCAATCAGCCCCAGCATTTT
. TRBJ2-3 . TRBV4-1 CASSSDYPDTQYF TGCGCCAGCAGCTCAGACTACCCAGATACGCAGTATTTT
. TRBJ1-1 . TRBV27 CASSEQGGDTEAFF TGTGCCAGCAGCGAACAGGGCGGTGACACTGAAGCTTTCTTT
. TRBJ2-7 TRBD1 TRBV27 CASILPGQSYEQYF TGTGCCAGCATTCTACCGGGACAGTCCTACGAGCAGTACTTC
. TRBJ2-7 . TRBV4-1 CASSQAPYEQYF TGCGCCAGCAGCCAGGCACCCTACGAGCAGTACTTC
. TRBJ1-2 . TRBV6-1 CASSKDSPLYGYTF TGTGCCAGCAGTAAAGACAGTCCCTTATATGGCTACACCTTC
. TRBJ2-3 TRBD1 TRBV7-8 CASSPPQGEGDTQYF TGTGCCAGCAGCCCCCCGCAGGGGGAAGGGGATACGCAGTATTTT
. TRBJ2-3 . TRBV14 CASSQEGRSTGTDTQYF TGTGCCAGCAGCCAAGAGGGCAGGTCTACCGGCACAGATACGCAGTATTTT
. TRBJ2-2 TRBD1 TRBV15 CATSIGTAAGELFF TGTGCCACCAGCATAGGGACAGCCGCCGGGGAGCTGTTTTTT
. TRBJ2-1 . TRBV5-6 CASNRALSTAQNNEQFF TGTGCCAGCAACCGAGCGCTCTCGACCGCCCAGAACAATGAGCAGTTCTTC
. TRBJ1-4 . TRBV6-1 CAAQRGTNEKLFF TGTGCCGCACAGCGGGGGACTAATGAAAAACTGTTTTTT
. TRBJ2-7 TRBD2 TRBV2 CASSTASGSIF TGTGCCAGCAGTACCGCTAGCGGGAGTATTTTC